This T cell receptor (beta chain) was captured in a study of T cells in localized non-small cell lung cancer. Germline CDR1 SGHAT, CDR2 FQDESV (reference sequence). V was clipped by 7 bases and J by 5 bases; unmatched bases: 7. The CDR3 spans 14 residues. Some clones are missing from TCRdb's copy, which holds only in-frame ones; the method was immunoSEQ multiplex PCR. Of more than 35,000 clones in the sample, approximately 92% were seen once. As concerns this clone: Its antigen is undetermined.

Study-level findings and limits: Adjacent uninvolved lung had the highest clonality, suggesting focused antigen responses. In adjacent lung appeared a median around 55 of the top 100 tumor clones. As only one tumor region underwent sequencing, heterogeneity remains possible. In the blood, greater T cell density corresponded to longer overall survival.

The chain joins TRBV11-1 to TRBJ1-4; the match to TRBD1 covers 7 bases. Sequenced material: peripheral blood, taken before any cancer treatment. This receptor was obtained from a female donor aged 60 or older with stage I lung adenocarcinoma. CDR3 amino acids: CASTQDRTNEKLFF. The CDR3 coding sequence is TGTGCCAGCACCCAGGACAGGACGAATGAAAAACTGTTTTTT. The entire variable domain, with the rest obtained from reference TRBV11-1 and TRBJ1-4, is as follows: EAEVAQSPRYKITEKSQAVAFWCDPISGHATLYWYRQILGQGPELLVQFQDESVVDDSQLPKDRFSAERLKGVDSTLKIQPAELGDSAMYLCASTQDRTNEKLFFGSGTQLSVL.